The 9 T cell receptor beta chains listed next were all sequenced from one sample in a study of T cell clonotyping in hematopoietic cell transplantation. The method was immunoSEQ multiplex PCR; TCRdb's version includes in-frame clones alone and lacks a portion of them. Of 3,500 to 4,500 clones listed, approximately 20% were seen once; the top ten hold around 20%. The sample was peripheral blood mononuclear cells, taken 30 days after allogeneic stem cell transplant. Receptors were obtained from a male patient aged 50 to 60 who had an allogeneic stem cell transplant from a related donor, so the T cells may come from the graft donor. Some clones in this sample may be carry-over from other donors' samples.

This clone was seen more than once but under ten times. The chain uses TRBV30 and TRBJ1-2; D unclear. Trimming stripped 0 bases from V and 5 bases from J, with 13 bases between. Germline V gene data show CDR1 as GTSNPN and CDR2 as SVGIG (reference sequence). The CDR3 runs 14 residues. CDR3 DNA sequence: TGTGCCTGGAGTGTAATAAGCCGAGGTTATGGCTACACCTTC. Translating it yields CAWSVISRGYGYTF. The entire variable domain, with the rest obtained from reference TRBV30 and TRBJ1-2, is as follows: SQTIHQWPATLVQPVGSPLSLECTVEGTSNPNLYWYRQAAGRGLQLLFYSVGIGQISSEVPQNLSASRPQDRQFILSSKKLLLSDSGFYLCAWSVISRGYGYTFGSGTRLTVV.

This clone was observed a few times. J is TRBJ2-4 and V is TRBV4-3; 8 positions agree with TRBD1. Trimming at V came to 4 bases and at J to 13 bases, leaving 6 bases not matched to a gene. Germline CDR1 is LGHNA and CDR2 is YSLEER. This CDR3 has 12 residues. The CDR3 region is CASSRTGGTQYF. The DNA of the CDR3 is TGCGCCAGCAGCCGAACAGGGGGGACGCAGTACTTC.

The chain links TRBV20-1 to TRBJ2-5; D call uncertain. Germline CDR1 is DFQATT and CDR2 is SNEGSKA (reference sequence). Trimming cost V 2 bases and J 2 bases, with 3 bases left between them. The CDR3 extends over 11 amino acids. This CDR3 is CSARPQETQYF. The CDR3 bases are TGCAGTGCTAGACCTCAAGAGACCCAGTACTTC.

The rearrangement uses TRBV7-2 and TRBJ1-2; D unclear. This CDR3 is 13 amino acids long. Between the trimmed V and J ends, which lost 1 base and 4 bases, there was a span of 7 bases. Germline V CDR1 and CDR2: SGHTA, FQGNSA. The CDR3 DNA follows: TGTGCCAGCAGCTTAGGAAGCGGCTATGGCTACACCTTC. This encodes CASSLGSGYGYTF.

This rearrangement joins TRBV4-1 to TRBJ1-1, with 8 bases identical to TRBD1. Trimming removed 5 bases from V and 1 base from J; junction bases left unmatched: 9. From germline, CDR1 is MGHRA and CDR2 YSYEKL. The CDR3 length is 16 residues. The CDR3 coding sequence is TGCGCCAGCAGCGATAATTGGACAGGGAGGAACACTGAAGCTTTCTTT. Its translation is CASSDNWTGRNTEAFF.

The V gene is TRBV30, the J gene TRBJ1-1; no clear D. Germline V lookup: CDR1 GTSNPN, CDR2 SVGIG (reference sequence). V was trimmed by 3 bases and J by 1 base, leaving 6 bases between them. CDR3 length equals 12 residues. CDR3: CAWSVGNTEAFF. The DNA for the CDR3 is TGTGCCTGGAGCGTGGGGAACACTGAAGCTTTCTTT.

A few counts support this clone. The CDR3 DNA is TGCAGCGTTCTAGATAGCGGGAGAATGGAGCAGTACTTC. Translated: CSVLDSGRMEQYF. The chain couples TRBV29-1 to TRBJ2-7; 9 nucleotides align to TRBD2. Germline trimming cut 5 bases from V and 7 bases from J; bases unmatched to any gene: 9. CDR3 length: 13 amino acids. Per the germline V gene, CDR1 is SQVTM and CDR2 is ANQGSEA.

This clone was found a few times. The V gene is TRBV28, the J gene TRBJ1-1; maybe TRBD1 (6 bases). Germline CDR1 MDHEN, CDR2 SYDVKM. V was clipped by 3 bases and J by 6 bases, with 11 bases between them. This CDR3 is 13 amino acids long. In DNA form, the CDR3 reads TGTGCCAGCAGTTTGGGGGGGGCCTCTGAAGCTTTCTTT. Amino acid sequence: CASSLGGASEAFF.

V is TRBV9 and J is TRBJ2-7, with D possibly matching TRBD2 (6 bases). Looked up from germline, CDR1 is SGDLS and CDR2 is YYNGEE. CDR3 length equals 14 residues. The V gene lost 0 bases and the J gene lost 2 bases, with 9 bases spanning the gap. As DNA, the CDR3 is TGTGCCAGCAGCGTAGAGGCGGGGCCCTACGAGCAGTACTTC. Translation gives CASSVEAGPYEQYF.